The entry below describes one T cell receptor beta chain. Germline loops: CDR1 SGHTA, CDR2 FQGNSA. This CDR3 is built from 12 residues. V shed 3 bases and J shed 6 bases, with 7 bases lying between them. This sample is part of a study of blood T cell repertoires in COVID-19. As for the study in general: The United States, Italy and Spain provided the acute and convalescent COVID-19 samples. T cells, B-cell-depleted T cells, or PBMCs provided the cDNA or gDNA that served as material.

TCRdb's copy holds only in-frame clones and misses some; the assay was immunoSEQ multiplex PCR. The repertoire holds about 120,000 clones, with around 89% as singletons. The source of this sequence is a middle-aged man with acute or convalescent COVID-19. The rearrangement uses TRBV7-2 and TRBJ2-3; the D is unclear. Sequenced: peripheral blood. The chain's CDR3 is CASSLFSDTQYF. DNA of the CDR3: TGTGCCAGCAGCTTGTTTAGTGATACGCAGTATTTT.